The 9 T cell receptor beta chains presented below share a single source sample, sequenced in a study of monozygotic twins with inflammatory bowel disease. Each CDR3 protein gets one entry in TCRdb, which reprocessed the 5' RACE reads and gives no DNA. The sample has fewer than 350,000 distinct CDR3 sequences. Sequencing was performed on blood. These receptor sequences come from a human donor with ulcerative colitis or Crohn's disease, or a healthy co-twin of an affected twin (not recorded which).

The chain has TRBV12-3 or TRBV12-4 and TRBJ1-2; TCRdb lists TRBD1, though no DNA is available to test this call. The CDR3 consists of 14 residues. The CDR3 sequence: CASTVGRGPYGYTF.

The chain carries TRBV20-1 and TRBJ1-1. Germline V gene lookup returns CDR1 DFQATT and CDR2 SNEGSKA (reference sequence). CDR3 length: 15 residues. This chain's CDR3 is CSAIQPLMGNTEAFF.

J is TRBJ2-1 and V is TRBV27; as DNA is missing, the TRBD1 call by TCRdb cannot be tested. This CDR3 spans 12 amino acids. Germline V gene data show CDR1 as MNHEY and CDR2 as SMNVEV (reference sequence). CDR3 region: CASSPPYGGEFF.

The rearrangement links TRBV20-1 to TRBJ2-2; no DNA is available, so the TRBD2 call from TCRdb remains unchecked. Germline assignment: CDR1 DFQATT and CDR2 SNEGSKA (reference sequence). There are 14 residues in the CDR3. The CDR3 reads CSATNGRSTGELFF.

V gene TRBV6-5 combines with J gene TRBJ1-6. The CDR3 is 14 amino acids. Germline assignment: CDR1 MNHEY and CDR2 SVGAGI. The CDR3 spells CASSYSTRDSPLHF.

This sequence joins TRBV5-1 and TRBJ2-1; TCRdb outputs TRBD2, but without DNA this stays unchecked. This CDR3 has 14 residues. Germline assignment: CDR1 SGHRS and CDR2 YFSETQ. This chain's CDR3 is CASSLRLVSDEQFF.

V is TRBV24-1 and J is TRBJ2-3; the TCRdb D gene call, TRBD1, has no DNA to confirm it. Germline CDR1 reads KGHDR; CDR2 reads SFDVKD. This CDR3 region has 16 residues. Here the CDR3 reads CATSDHRGGGEDTQYF.

This rearrangement joins TRBV5-1 to TRBJ2-2. This CDR3 comprises 14 residues. Looked up from germline, CDR1 is SGHRS and CDR2 is YFSETQ. CDR3: CASSLDGFTGELFF.

The J gene is TRBJ2-5, the V gene TRBV5-1. The germline CDR1 and CDR2 sequences are SGHRS and YFSETQ. This CDR3 contains 16 residues. CDR3 in amino acids: CASSLEGSQVQETQYF.